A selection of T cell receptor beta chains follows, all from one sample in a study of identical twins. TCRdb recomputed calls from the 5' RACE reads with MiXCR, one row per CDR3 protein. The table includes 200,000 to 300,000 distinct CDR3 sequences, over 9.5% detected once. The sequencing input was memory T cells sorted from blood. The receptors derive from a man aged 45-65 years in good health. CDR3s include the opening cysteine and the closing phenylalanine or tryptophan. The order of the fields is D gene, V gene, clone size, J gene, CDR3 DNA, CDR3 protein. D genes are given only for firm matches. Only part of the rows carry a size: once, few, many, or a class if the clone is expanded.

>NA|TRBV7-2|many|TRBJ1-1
TGTGCCAGCAGCCGAGGCACCATGAACACTGAAGCTTTCTTT
CASSRGTMNTEAFF
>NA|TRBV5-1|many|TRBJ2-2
TGCGCCAGCAAAAGGGATTCGAACACCGGGGAGCTGTTTTTT
CASKRDSNTGELFF
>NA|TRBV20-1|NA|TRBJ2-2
TGCAGTGCAGTACGGGGAGGTAACACCGGGGAGCTGTTTTTT
CSAVRGGNTGELFF
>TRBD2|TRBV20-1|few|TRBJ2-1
TGCAGTGCTAGAAGTTTTTTTGGTTTGGCGGGAGGGGGATATGGTGAGCAGTTCTTC
CSARSFFGLAGGGYGEQFF
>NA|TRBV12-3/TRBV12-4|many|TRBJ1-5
TGTGCCAGCAGTTTAGCCGGCAACAATCAGCCCCAGCATTTT
CASSLAGNNQPQHF
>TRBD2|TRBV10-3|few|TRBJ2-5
TGTGCCACCCTCGGACTAGCCCAAGAGACCCAGTACTTC
CATLGLAQETQYF
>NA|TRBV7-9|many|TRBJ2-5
TGTGCCAGCAGCTTAGGATTCGGAGCGGAGACCCAGTACTTC
CASSLGFGAETQYF
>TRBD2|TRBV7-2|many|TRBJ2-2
TGTGCCAGCAGCTTAACTAGCGGGGGGAACACCGGGGAGCTGTTTTTT
CASSLTSGGNTGELFF
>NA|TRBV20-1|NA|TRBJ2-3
TGCAGTGCCAAAATTTCCTCTAGCACAGATACGCAGTATTTT
CSAKISSSTDTQYF
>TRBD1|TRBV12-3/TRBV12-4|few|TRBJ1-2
TGTGCCAGCAGGACAGGGGAGTATGGCTACACCTTC
CASRTGEYGYTF
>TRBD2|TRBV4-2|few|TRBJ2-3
TGTGCCAGCAGCCCTGGACTAGCGCTCACAGATACGCAGTATTTT
CASSPGLALTDTQYF
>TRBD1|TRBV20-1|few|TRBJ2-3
TGCAGTGCTATGTCCCCGGACAGGACGGATACGCAGTATTTT
CSAMSPDRTDTQYF
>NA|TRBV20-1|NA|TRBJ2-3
TGCAGTGCATCTTTAGAGGGGCTGGGGCCAGGGAGTACAGATACGCAGTATTTT
CSASLEGLGPGSTDTQYF
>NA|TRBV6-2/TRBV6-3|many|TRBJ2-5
TGTGCCAGCAGTTACTCAGGGGGAGTTCAGACCCAGTACTTC
CASSYSGGVQTQYF
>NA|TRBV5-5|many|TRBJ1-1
TGTGCCAGCAGCTTGGAACCAAACACTGAAGCTTTCTTT
CASSLEPNTEAFF
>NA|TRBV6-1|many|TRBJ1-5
TGTGCCAGCAGTATGTCAGGGTCAAATCAGCCCCAGCATTTT
CASSMSGSNQPQHF
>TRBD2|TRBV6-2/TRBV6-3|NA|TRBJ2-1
TGTGCCAGCAGGAGACTAGCGGGGGGGGGTGAGCAGTTCTTC
CASRRLAGGGEQFF